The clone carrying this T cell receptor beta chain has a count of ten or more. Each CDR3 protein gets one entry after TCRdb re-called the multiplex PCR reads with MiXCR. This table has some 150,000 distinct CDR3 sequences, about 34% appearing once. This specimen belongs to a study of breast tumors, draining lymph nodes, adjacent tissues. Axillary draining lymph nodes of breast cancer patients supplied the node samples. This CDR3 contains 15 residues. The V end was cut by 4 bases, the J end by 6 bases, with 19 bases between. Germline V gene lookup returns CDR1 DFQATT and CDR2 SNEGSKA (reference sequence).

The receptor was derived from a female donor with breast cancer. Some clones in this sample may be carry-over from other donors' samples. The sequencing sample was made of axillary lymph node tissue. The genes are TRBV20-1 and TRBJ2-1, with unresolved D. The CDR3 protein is CSATSTETPLNEQFF. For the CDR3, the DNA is TGCAGTGCTACCTCGACCGAGACCCCCCTCAATGAGCAGTTCTTC.